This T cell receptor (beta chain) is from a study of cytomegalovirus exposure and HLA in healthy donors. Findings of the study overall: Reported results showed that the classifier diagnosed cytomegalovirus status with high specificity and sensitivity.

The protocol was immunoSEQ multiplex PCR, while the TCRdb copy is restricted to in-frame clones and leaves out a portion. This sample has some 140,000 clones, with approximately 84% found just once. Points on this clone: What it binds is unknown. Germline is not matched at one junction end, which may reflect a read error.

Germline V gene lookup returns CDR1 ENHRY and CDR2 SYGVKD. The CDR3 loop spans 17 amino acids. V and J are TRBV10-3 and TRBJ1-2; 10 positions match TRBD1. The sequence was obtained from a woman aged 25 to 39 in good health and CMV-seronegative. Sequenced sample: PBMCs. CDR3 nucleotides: TGTGCCACCAGTCCCCGGCCGTTGGGACAGGGGAACTATGGCTACACCTTC. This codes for CATSPRPLGQGNYGYTF.